These 15 T cell receptor beta chains were sequenced from one sample in a study of blood T cells in healthy people across ages. Primed by a sample-barcoded 5' primer and a J-beta primer mix, a second PCR proceeded for roughly 6 to 12 cycles. A single record per CDR3 protein comes from TCRdb applying MiXCR to the 5' RACE reads. In the table there are 800,000 to 1,000,000 distinct CDR3 sequences, 45% to 50% of which are singletons. Sequencing was done on a sample of blood. Receptor source: a man aged 25-40 years in good health.

The V gene is TRBV6-2 or TRBV6-3, the J gene TRBJ2-3, with TRBD2 as a possible D gene (6 bases). The CDR3 loop spans 19 amino acids. Germline V gives CDR1 MNHEY, CDR2 SVGEGT. V was shortened by 2 bases and J by 2 bases, with 23 bases between the two germline ends. For the CDR3, the DNA is TGTGCCAGCAGTTACCCGGGAGAGGCCGCCAGACGGGCCACAGATACGCAGTATTTT. It is translated as CASSYPGEAARRATDTQYF.

This clonotype was counted ten times or more. The chain joins TRBV7-9 to TRBJ2-7; weak D call: TRBD1 (5 bases). The germline V gene has CDR1 SEHNR and CDR2 FQNEAQ (reference sequence). The CDR3 covers 13 residues. The V and J ends lost 3 bases and 3 bases respectively, with 9 bases between them. The CDR3 sequence: CASSFAGIYEQYF. The CDR3 nucleotides are TGTGCCAGCAGCTTTGCAGGGATCTACGAGCAGTACTTC.

The chain is built from TRBV25-1 and TRBJ2-5; D could derive from TRBD1 or TRBD2 (5 bases each). The J call may be faulty, since TRBJ2-7 better matches the DNA end. From germline, CDR1 is MGHDK and CDR2 SYGVNS. The CDR3 loop spans 13 amino acids. The chain's CDR3 is CASSEGDPYEQYF. CDR3 nucleotide sequence: TGTGCCAGCAGTGAGGGGGACCCCTACGAGCAGTACTTC.

The rearrangement uses TRBV19 and TRBJ1-1, with TRBD1 matching over 7 bases. The CDR3 runs 15 residues. The trim removed 5 bases at V and 2 bases at J, leaving 8 bases unmatched. In germline, CDR1 is LNHDA, CDR2 SQIVND (reference sequence). CDR3 in DNA: TGTGCCAGTAGTCCGACAGGGATGGGAAACACTGAAGCTTTCTTT. As protein: CASSPTGMGNTEAFF.

This rearrangement joins TRBV4-3 to TRBJ2-7; D is perhaps TRBD1 (5 bases). Germline V CDR1 and CDR2: LGHNA, YSLEER. The CDR3 is made up of 18 amino acids. Deletions cut 1 base from V and 6 bases from J, with 25 bases between. CDR3 DNA: TGCGCCAGCAGCCAAGGTTCTCCTGAACGACGGACATTCCGCGAGCAGTACTTC. Translation gives CASSQGSPERRTFREQYF.

V usage is TRBV7-2 and J usage is TRBJ1-5; no clear D. In germline, CDR1 is SGHTA, CDR2 FQGNSA. Trimming removed 0 bases from V and 6 bases from J, with 3 bases in between. The CDR3 loop spans 12 amino acids. The CDR3, as DNA: TGTGCCAGCAGCTTAGCAGCTCAGCCCCAGCATTTT. It codes for CASSLAAQPQHF.

In DNA, the CDR3 is TGCAGTGCTAGAGGTCAGGGGGCTAGTTCGGAGACCCAGTACTTC. Translation: CSARGQGASSETQYF. This chain joins TRBV20-1 and TRBJ2-5; TRBD1 aligns across 8 bases. After removal of 1 base from V and 5 bases from J, the junction contained 9 bases not matched to a gene. Germline-derived CDR1 and CDR2 are DFQATT and SNEGSKA (reference sequence). The CDR3 sequence is 15 residues long.

This clonotype was detected ten times or more. A read error may be the cause here, since a much bigger clone is one base away. The chain is built from TRBV12-3 or TRBV12-4 and TRBJ2-1, with D possibly being TRBD2 (5 bases). Judging by the DNA end, TRBJ2-7 fits better; the J call may be wrong. The CDR3 covers 14 residues. Here the CDR3 DNA reads TGTGCCAGCAGGGACTCAAGCTCCTACAATGAGCAGTACTTC. Translating it yields CASRDSSSYNEQYF.

This sequence joins TRBV28 and TRBJ1-3; TRBD1 matches at 9 bases. This CDR3 comprises 16 residues. Germline loops: CDR1 MDHEN, CDR2 SYDVKM. The trim removed 4 bases at V and 3 bases at J, leaving 7 bases unmatched. The CDR3 DNA reads TGTGCCAGCAGTTCCGCCGGGACAGGGAATGGAAACACCATATATTTT. Its protein product is CASSSAGTGNGNTIYF.

The rearrangement uses TRBV6-5 and TRBJ2-7; 7 nucleotides agree with TRBD1. The CDR3 spans 14 residues. Germline assignment: CDR1 MNHEY and CDR2 SVGAGI. The junction had 10 bases not matched to a gene; V was cut back by 5 bases and J by 6 bases. CDR3 in amino acids: CASSPDRVRSEQYF. DNA for the CDR3: TGTGCCAGCAGTCCCGACAGGGTACGCTCCGAGCAGTACTTC.

A note on this clonotype: Given a much more abundant clone one base away, this may be a read error. The rearrangement joins TRBV28 to TRBJ2-4; TRBD2 matches at 9 bases. The J call may be mistaken, given a closer DNA end match to TRBJ2-7. The CDR3 consists of 15 residues. CDR1 and CDR2 (germline): MDHEN, SYDVKM. The CDR3 protein is CASGPGLAGTYEQYF. In nucleotides, the CDR3 is TGTGCCAGCGGTCCGGGACTAGCAGGTACCTACGAGCAGTACTTC.

The chain uses TRBV20-1 and TRBJ1-5; 7 nucleotides match TRBD1. Germline CDR1 reads DFQATT; CDR2 reads SNEGSKA (reference sequence). This CDR3 comprises 12 residues. Unmatched junction bases numbered 3, after V lost 6 bases and J lost 4 bases. The CDR3 nucleotides are TGCAGTGCAAAGGACAGGAATCAGCCCCAGCATTTT. Amino acid sequence: CSAKDRNQPQHF.

V usage is TRBV7-9 and J usage is TRBJ2-1; 8 bases agree with TRBD2. CDR1 is SEHNR and CDR2 is FQNEAQ in the germline V gene (reference sequence). This CDR3 contains 17 residues. Trimming removed 1 base from V and 3 bases from J; junction bases left unmatched: 8. This chain's CDR3 is CASSLDGGAGLYNEQFF. The DNA for the CDR3 is TGTGCCAGCAGCTTAGACGGGGGGGCCGGTCTCTACAATGAGCAGTTCTTC.

This clonotype turned up a few times. The genes are TRBV9 and TRBJ2-7; tentative D call: TRBD1 (5 bases). V lost 3 bases and J lost 2, with 12 bases in between. The CDR3 covers 14 residues. Germline CDR1 and CDR2: SGDLS and YYNGEE. The CDR3 loop reads CASSADTAPYEQYF. CDR3 in DNA: TGTGCCAGCAGCGCGGACACGGCTCCCTACGAGCAGTACTTC.

This clonotype turned up a few times. V is TRBV7-2 and J is TRBJ2-7; TRBD1 agrees at 8 bases. Germline CDR1 and CDR2: SGHTA and FQGNSA. The CDR3 covers 14 residues. Unmatched junction bases numbered 8, after V lost 5 bases and J lost 5 bases. CDR3 nucleotide sequence: TGTGCCAGCAGCCCAGGGGACAGGTTCAACGAGCAGTACTTC. It yields the protein CASSPGDRFNEQYF.